This entry lists 12 T cell receptor beta chains sequenced from one sample in a study of T-cell memory formation after mild COVID-19. In TCRdb, the 5' RACE reads were re-called with MiXCR into one record per CDR3 protein. This sample yields 300,000 to 400,000 distinct CDR3 sequences, of which around 27% are seen a single time; about 13% belongs to the top ten. Sequencing used PBMCs or a T cell subset sorted from them (not recorded which). The receptors come from an adult woman who had mild COVID-19 (a few samples of this study predate the infection). Cell type and time point are not known.

CDR3 sequence reads: CASSYLPGEMNTEAFF. For the CDR3, the DNA is TGTGCCAGCAGTTATTTGCCAGGGGAAATGAACACTGAAGCTTTCTTT. This rearrangement joins TRBV12-3 or TRBV12-4 to TRBJ1-1, with a possible D match to TRBD1 (6 bases). V shed 4 bases and J shed 0 bases, with 15 bases lying between them. The CDR3 sequence is 16 residues long.

This clonotype was seen more than once but under ten times. The gene calls are TRBV27 and TRBJ2-7; 9 positions agree with TRBD1. V lost 8 bases to trimming and J lost 6 bases; unmatched junction nucleotides: 8. This CDR3 contains 13 residues. The germline CDR1 and CDR2 sequences are MNHEY and SMNVEV (reference sequence). The CDR3 nucleotides read TGTGCCAGCTGGGGGACAGGGAGAATCGAGCAGTACTTC. This gives the protein CASWGTGRIEQYF.

The CDR3 loop is CASSKLRGNSPLHF. CDR3 bases: TGTGCCAGCAGCAAACTTCGGGGGAATTCACCCCTCCACTTT. The rearrangement joins TRBV21-1 to TRBJ1-6; the table names TRBD1, a call not compared with the DNA. TRBV21-1 is listed as a pseudogene. The CDR3 runs to 14 residues.

The chain recombines TRBV3-1 with TRBJ1-1, with a weak D call TRBD1 (5 bases). The germline V gene encodes CDR1 LGHDT and CDR2 YNNKEL (reference sequence). CDR3 length equals 13 residues. Trimming removed 3 bases from V and 4 bases from J, with 9 bases in between. DNA for the CDR3: TGTGCCAGCAGCCAGCGCGGGGCCACTGAAGCTTTCTTT. Protein: CASSQRGATEAFF.

This clonotype has at least ten counts. An end of the junction does not agree with germline; a read error may underlie this. The V gene is TRBV5-1, the J gene TRBJ2-2; D not certain. Per germline, CDR1 SGHRS and CDR2 YFSETQ. This CDR3 comprises 12 residues. CDR3 amino acids: CASSLETGELFF. Written as DNA, the CDR3 is TGTGCCAGCAGCTTAGAGACCGGGGAGCTGTTTTTT.

The chain has TRBV6-2 or TRBV6-3 and TRBJ2-1; TRBD2 agrees at 7 bases. V gave up 2 bases and J gave up 0 bases; unmatched junction bases: 7. Germline V gene data show CDR1 as MNHEY and CDR2 as SVGEGT. This CDR3 comprises 17 residues. CDR3 protein: CASSYPLRESSYNEQFF. CDR3 nucleotide sequence: TGTGCCAGCAGTTACCCGTTGCGGGAGAGCTCCTACAATGAGCAGTTCTTC.

This clonotype showed up just a few times. V and J are TRBV7-9 and TRBJ2-1; no definite D call. CDR3 size: 12 residues. With 4 bases removed from V and 14 bases from J, the gap between germline ends came to 15 bases. Germline CDR1 reads SEHNR; CDR2 reads FQNEAQ (reference sequence). DNA of the CDR3: TGTGCCAGCAGCTCCTTCGGCGGACGTGAGTTCTTC. This encodes CASSSFGGREFF.

This clonotype was detected only a few times. CDR3 in DNA: TGTGCCAGCAGCATGACACCAGTGGGGAACACTGAAGCTTTCTTT. Translating it yields CASSMTPVGNTEAFF. The V gene is TRBV21-1, the J gene TRBJ1-1. TRBV21-1 corresponds to a pseudogene. The CDR3 runs to 15 residues.

Only a few counts were recorded for this clonotype. The rearrangement uses TRBV7-9 and TRBJ1-1; weak D call: TRBD1 (5 bases). Germline V gene lookup returns CDR1 SEHNR and CDR2 FQNEAQ (reference sequence). Trimming shortened V by 3 bases and J by 1 base, and 18 bases separated the two germline ends. The CDR3 is 17 residues long. CDR3 DNA sequence: TGTGCCAGCAGCTTCCCGCAGGGTAGGCGGGGGAACACTGAAGCTTTCTTT. Its protein product is CASSFPQGRRGNTEAFF.

This clonotype turned up a few times. The genes are TRBV12-3 or TRBV12-4 and TRBJ1-6; TRBD1 aligns across 9 bases. This CDR3 region has 15 residues. The junction had 8 bases not matched to a gene; V was cut back by 5 bases and J by 9 bases. CDR3 nucleotides: TGTGCCAGCAGTCCCGGACAGGGGCGAAGTTCACCCCTCCACTTT. This translates into CASSPGQGRSSPLHF.

V usage is TRBV18 and J usage is TRBJ1-1, with unresolved D. This CDR3 is 14 amino acids long. Trimming took 2 bases from V and 1 from J, leaving 8 bases between them. Germline lookup yields CDR1 KGHSH and CDR2 LQKENI. CDR3 protein: CASSPTATNTEAFF. DNA of the CDR3: TGTGCCAGCTCACCAACGGCGACGAACACTGAAGCTTTCTTT.

The chain carries TRBV4-1 and TRBJ1-1; D remains unclear. The CDR3 extends over 14 amino acids. Trimming removed 0 bases at V and 0 bases at J, with 5 bases between. The V gene's germline CDR1 is MGHRA and CDR2 YSYEKL. CDR3 sequence (DNA): TGCGCCAGCAGCCAAGACAGGTTGAACACTGAAGCTTTCTTT. Its protein is CASSQDRLNTEAFF.